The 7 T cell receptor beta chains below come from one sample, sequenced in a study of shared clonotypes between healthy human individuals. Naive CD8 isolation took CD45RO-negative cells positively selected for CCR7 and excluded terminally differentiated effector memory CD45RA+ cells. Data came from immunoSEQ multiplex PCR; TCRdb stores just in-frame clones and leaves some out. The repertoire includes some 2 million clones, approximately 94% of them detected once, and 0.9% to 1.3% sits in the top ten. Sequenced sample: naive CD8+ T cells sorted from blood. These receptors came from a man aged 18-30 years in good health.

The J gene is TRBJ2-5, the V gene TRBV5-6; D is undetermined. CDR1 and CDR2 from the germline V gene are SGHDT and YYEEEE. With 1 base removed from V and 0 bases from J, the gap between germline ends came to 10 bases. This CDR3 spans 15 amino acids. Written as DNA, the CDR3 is TGTGCCAGCAGCTTGTGGCAGATGTACCAAGAGACCCAGTACTTC. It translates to CASSLWQMYQETQYF.

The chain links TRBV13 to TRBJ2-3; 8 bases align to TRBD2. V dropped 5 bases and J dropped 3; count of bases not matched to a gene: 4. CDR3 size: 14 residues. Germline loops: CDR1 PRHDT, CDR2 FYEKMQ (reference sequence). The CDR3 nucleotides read TGTGCCAGCAGCGACGGACTAGCTACAGATACGCAGTATTTT. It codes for CASSDGLATDTQYF.

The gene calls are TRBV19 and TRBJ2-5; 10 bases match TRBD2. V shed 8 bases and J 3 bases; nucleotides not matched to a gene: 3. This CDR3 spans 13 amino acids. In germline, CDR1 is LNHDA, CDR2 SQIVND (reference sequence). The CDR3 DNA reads TGTGCCAGTGCCCTAGCGGGGGAAGAGACCCAGTACTTC. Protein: CASALAGEETQYF.

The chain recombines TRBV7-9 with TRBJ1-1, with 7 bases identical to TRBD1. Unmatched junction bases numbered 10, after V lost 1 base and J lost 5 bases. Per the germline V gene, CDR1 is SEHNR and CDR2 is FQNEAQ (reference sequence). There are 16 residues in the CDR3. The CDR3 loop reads CASSLGPDRERTEAFF. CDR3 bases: TGTGCCAGCAGCTTAGGGCCCGACAGGGAGAGGACTGAAGCTTTCTTT.

For the CDR3, the DNA is TGTGCCAGCAGCTCCGAAGCGGGAGTCGTGGACAATGAGCAGTTCTTC. Its translation: CASSSEAGVVDNEQFF. This sequence joins TRBV7-9 and TRBJ2-1; 8 bases are shared with TRBD2. The CDR3 is 16 amino acids. Per germline, CDR1 SEHNR and CDR2 FQNEAQ (reference sequence). Losses at the gene ends were 4 bases for V and 5 bases for J; bases not matched to a gene: 10.

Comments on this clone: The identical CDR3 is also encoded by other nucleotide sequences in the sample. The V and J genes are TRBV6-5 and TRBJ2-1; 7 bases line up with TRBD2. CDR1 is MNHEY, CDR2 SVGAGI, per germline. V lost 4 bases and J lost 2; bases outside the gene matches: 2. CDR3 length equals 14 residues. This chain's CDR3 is CASSSSGAYNEQFF. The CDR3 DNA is TGTGCCAGCAGTTCGAGCGGGGCCTACAATGAGCAGTTCTTC.

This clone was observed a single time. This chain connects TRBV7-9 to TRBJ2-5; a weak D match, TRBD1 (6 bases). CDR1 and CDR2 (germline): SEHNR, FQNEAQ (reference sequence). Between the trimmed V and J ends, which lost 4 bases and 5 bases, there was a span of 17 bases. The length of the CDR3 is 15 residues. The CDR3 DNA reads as TGTGCCAGCAGCTCTCAAACAGGGTTAGGCGAGACCCAGTACTTC. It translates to CASSSQTGLGETQYF.